The 23 T cell receptor beta chains below were found in one sample sequenced in a study of TIL therapy for anti-PD-1-resistant metastatic lung cancer (dated by TCRdb to the early 2020s). TCR beta CDR3 regions were amplified from genomic DNA with the immunoSEQ v3 hsTCRB kit using bias-controlled multiplex PCR. In TCRdb, the immuneACCESS table is reduced to in-frame sequences with V and J assigned. These tables do not hold every clone; where another copy was compared, an unresolved V gene accounts for under half, and the others remain unexplained. The sample yields roughly 17,000 clones; around 70% were counted once. The ten biggest clones cover 35% to 45% of the sample. Per the publication, the time point label means: pre-treatment sample, taken before nivolumab and TIL therapy. The sample here was blood, taken at baseline. These receptors came from a person aged 25-85 years with non-small cell lung cancer.

This clone was seen a few times. The J gene is TRBJ1-2, the V gene TRBV2; possible D gene TRBD1, 6 bases. This CDR3 comprises 12 residues. The V end lost 8 bases, the J end lost 5 bases, and 12 bases lay between the germline ends. Germline values: CDR1 SNHLY, CDR2 FYNNEI. The CDR3 region has the DNA TGTGCCAGCGGAACAGGGCGGTATGGCTACACCTTC. Its protein is CASGTGRYGYTF.

The rearrangement uses TRBV6-1 and TRBJ1-5, with unresolved D. This CDR3 region has 14 residues. The germline gives CDR1 MNHNS, CDR2 SASEGT. Between the trimmed V and J ends, which lost 2 bases and 7 bases, there was a span of 12 bases. The CDR3 coding sequence is TGTGCCAGCAGTGAATTTGTAAGGGTACAGCCCCAGCATTTT. Amino acid sequence: CASSEFVRVQPQHF.

This clone was seen more than once but under ten times. The V and J genes are TRBV19 and TRBJ2-2, with TRBD2 matching over 13 bases. V lost 5 bases to trimming and J lost 0 bases; unmatched junction nucleotides: 9. The CDR3 consists of 19 residues. Per the germline V gene, CDR1 is LNHDA and CDR2 is SQIVND (reference sequence). CDR3 nucleotide sequence: TGTGCCAGTAGTCAAGGGACTAGCGGGGACCTCGCGAACACCGGGGAGCTGTTTTTT. Its protein is CASSQGTSGDLANTGELFF.

The chain combines TRBV27 with TRBJ2-7; D call uncertain. Germline lookup yields CDR1 MNHEY and CDR2 SMNVEV (reference sequence). V was trimmed by 6 bases and J by 4 bases, leaving 7 bases between them. This CDR3 spans 11 amino acids. In nucleotides, the CDR3 is TGTGCCAGCAGGGGTATGTACGAGCAGTACTTC. It translates to CASRGMYEQYF.

The V call is TRBV4-1, the J call TRBJ2-7; D uncertain. CDR1 is MGHRA, CDR2 YSYEKL, per germline. Trimming cost V 1 base and J 3 bases, with 13 bases left between them. CDR3 length: 15 amino acids. In nucleotides, the CDR3 is TGCGCCAGCAGCCAAGGTTTGATCAACGACTACGAGCAGTACTTC. Encoded protein: CASSQGLINDYEQYF.

J is TRBJ2-7 and V is TRBV7-2, with 8 bases matching TRBD1. Trimming cost V 5 bases and J 0 bases; bases outside gene matches: 9. The CDR3 totals 16 residues. CDR1 is SGHTA, CDR2 FQGNSA, per germline. CDR3 residues: CASSLGYRGSSYEQYF. For the CDR3, the DNA is TGTGCCAGCAGCCTGGGCTACAGGGGGAGCTCCTACGAGCAGTACTTC.

This chain uses TRBV5-4 with TRBJ1-1, with 7 bases that match TRBD1. Germline trimming cut 5 bases from V and 3 bases from J; bases unmatched to any gene: 1. The germline CDR1 and CDR2 sequences are SGHNT and YYREEE (reference sequence). CDR3 length equals 12 residues. The CDR3 loop reads CASSGQDTEAFF. The CDR3 DNA sequence: TGTGCCAGCAGTGGACAGGACACTGAAGCTTTCTTT.

The V gene is TRBV9, the J gene TRBJ1-4; D remains ambiguous. The length of the CDR3 is 14 residues. The germline CDR1 and CDR2 sequences are SGDLS and YYNGEE. V dropped 7 bases and J dropped 0 bases, with 10 bases sitting between them. The CDR3 DNA follows: TGTGCCAGCGCTCCCCGTCCAACTAATGAAAAACTGTTTTTT. This sequence encodes CASAPRPTNEKLFF.

The chain has TRBV5-5 and TRBJ1-2, with D unclear. Germline V gene sequence: CDR1 SGHKS, CDR2 YYEKEE (reference sequence). This CDR3 region has 13 residues. V lost 0 bases to trimming and J lost 4 bases, with 7 bases between them. Here the CDR3 DNA reads TGTGCCAGCAGCTTGGAGGCCAGCTATGGCTACACCTTC. It specifies CASSLEASYGYTF. The full variable domain, with the rest looked up from reference TRBV5-5 and TRBJ1-2, is DAGVTQSPTHLIKTRGQQVTLRCSPISGHKSVSWYQQVLGQGPQFIFQYYEKEERGRGNFPDRFSARQFPNYSSELNVNALLLGDSALYLCASSLEASYGYTFGSGTRLTVV.

The table lists this clone with a few counts. The rearrangement joins TRBV7-9 to TRBJ1-1, with a weak D call TRBD1 (5 bases). Germline assignment: CDR1 SEHNR and CDR2 FQNEAQ (reference sequence). V was shortened by 1 base and J by 4 bases, with 13 bases between the two germline ends. This CDR3 is 15 amino acids long. The CDR3: CASSLETTVGTEAFF. In DNA form, the CDR3 reads TGTGCCAGCAGCTTAGAAACGACAGTAGGCACTGAAGCTTTCTTT.

V gene TRBV11-3 combines with J gene TRBJ2-3; D is unclear. The CDR3 contains 16 residues. V was clipped by 5 bases and J by 0 bases, with 15 bases between them. Germline lookup yields CDR1 SGHNT and CDR2 YENEEA. In nucleotides, the CDR3 is TGTGCCAGCAGCCTGAAAATGACCCCTAGCACAGATACGCAGTATTTT. Protein: CASSLKMTPSTDTQYF.

V gene TRBV12-1 combines with J gene TRBJ1-2. TRBV12-1 is an annotated pseudogene. This CDR3 has 18 amino acids. CDR3 residues: CASSFAREGRFPLYGYTF. Written as DNA, the CDR3 is TGTGCCAGCAGCTTTGCGCGTGAGGGGCGGTTTCCCTTATATGGCTACACCTTC.

The CDR3 spells CASSDSAGGPGELFF. The CDR3 DNA follows: TGTGCCAGCAGTGACTCCGCGGGGGGGCCCGGGGAGCTGTTTTTT. V gene TRBV6-4 combines with J gene TRBJ2-2, with 9 nucleotides matching TRBD2. V lost 0 bases, J lost 6 bases, and 2 bases stayed unmatched. The CDR3 loop spans 15 amino acids. The germline gives CDR1 MRHNA, CDR2 SNTAGT.

This clone is labeled medium-sized. The chain carries TRBV6-1 and TRBJ1-1; maybe TRBD1 (6 bases). The CDR3 is 15 amino acids. Looked up from germline, CDR1 is MNHNS and CDR2 is SASEGT. V lost 10 bases to trimming and J lost 5 bases, with 23 bases between them. The CDR3 nucleotides read TGTGCCACCCTAACGCCCCAGGGGAGGTGGACTGAAGCTTTCTTT. Translated, it gives CATLTPQGRWTEAFF.

J is TRBJ2-7 and V is TRBV6-1; a possible D gene is TRBD2 (6 bases). CDR1 and CDR2 from the germline V gene are MNHNS and SASEGT. Trimming took 3 bases from V and 4 from J, leaving 19 bases between them. The CDR3 loop spans 16 amino acids. The chain's CDR3 is CASSEAWTGALYEQYF. CDR3 bases: TGTGCCAGCAGTGAGGCCTGGACGGGAGCGTTATACGAGCAGTACTTC.

The rearrangement joins TRBV19 to TRBJ1-4; no firm D call. The V gene's germline CDR1 is LNHDA and CDR2 SQIVND (reference sequence). The CDR3 runs to 15 residues. Between the trimmed V and J ends, which lost 5 bases and 5 bases, there was a span of 15 bases. The CDR3: CASSSQDRANEKLFF. For the CDR3, the DNA is TGTGCCAGTAGTTCCCAGGATCGAGCGAATGAAAAACTGTTTTTT.

The chain couples TRBV20-1 to TRBJ2-7; D is undetermined. The CDR3 is 11 amino acids. The V gene's germline CDR1 is DFQATT and CDR2 SNEGSKA (reference sequence). The ends were cut back, 3 bases at V and 3 bases at J, with 6 bases in the middle. CDR3 sequence: CSASKRYEQYF. The CDR3, as DNA: TGCAGTGCTAGTAAGCGCTACGAGCAGTACTTC.

The rearrangement uses TRBV5-4 and TRBJ1-6; D is unresolved. V was shortened by 5 bases and J by 6 bases, with 15 bases between the two germline ends. Germline V lookup: CDR1 SGHNT, CDR2 YYREEE (reference sequence). The CDR3 is 15 residues long. The CDR3, as DNA: TGTGCCAGCAGAAGCGAGGGTGGGAGTAATTCACCCCTCCACTTT. Its protein is CASRSEGGSNSPLHF.

In the case of this clone: The conserved final phenylalanine or tryptophan is absent from the CDR3, which likely points to a read error. V and J are TRBV5-5 and TRBJ2-3; unclear D gene. This CDR3 spans 15 amino acids. V lost 2 bases, J lost 1 base, and 11 bases lay in between. CDR1 and CDR2 (germline): SGHKS, YYEKEE (reference sequence). CDR3 coding DNA: TGTGCCAGCAGCTTAATCATTGCGGGCACAGATACGCAGTATTTG. Protein: CASSLIIAGTDTQYL.

The chain is built from TRBV29-1 and TRBJ1-2; 8 nucleotides agree with TRBD1. The ends lost 0 bases at V and 8 bases at J; junction bases unmatched: 17. This CDR3 has 17 residues. The V gene's germline CDR1 is SQVTM and CDR2 ANQGSEA. The CDR3, as DNA: TGCAGCGTTGAAGATCCCGGACAGGGACTCTTAGTCTCGGGCTACACCTTC. Residues: CSVEDPGQGLLVSGYTF. The full variable domain, in which reference TRBV29-1 and TRBJ1-2 provide the parts outside the CDR3, is SAVISQKPSRDICQRGTSLTIQCQVDSQVTMMFWYRQQPGQSLTLIATANQGSEATYESGFVIDKFPISRPNLTFSTLTVSNMSPEDSSIYLCSVEDPGQGLLVSGYTFGSGTRLTVV.

Notes on this clone: Sequence at one end of the junction differs from germline and may be a read error. The V call is TRBV7-9, the J call TRBJ2-3, with 9 bases aligning to TRBD2. This CDR3 region has 16 residues. Germline V gene lookup returns CDR1 SEHNR and CDR2 FQNEAQ (reference sequence). CDR3 loop: CASSLAISGGSDTQYF. The DNA for the CDR3 is TGTGCCAGCAGCCTAGCCATTAGCGGGGGATCAGATACGCAGTATTTT.

This clone was recorded once. This chain links TRBV27 with TRBJ1-2; possibly TRBD1 for D (5 bases). Trimming took off 11 bases at V and 3 bases at J, with 13 bases between the two ends. The CDR3 totals 12 residues. Germline-derived CDR1 and CDR2 are MNHEY and SMNVEV (reference sequence). CDR3 protein: CAVRTRDYGYTF. DNA for the CDR3: TGTGCCGTGCGGACACGGGACTATGGCTACACCTTC.

The chain combines TRBV5-1 with TRBJ1-5, with TRBD1 identical over 8 bases. The germline V gene has CDR1 SGHRS and CDR2 YFSETQ. The V gene end was trimmed by 4 bases and the J gene end by 5 bases; junction bases not matched to a gene: 8. This CDR3 is built from 15 residues. CDR3 amino acids: CASSLETGVDQPQHF. The CDR3 region has the DNA TGCGCCAGCAGCCTGGAGACAGGGGTGGATCAGCCCCAGCATTTT.